This paragraph covers one T cell receptor beta chain sequence. Germline-derived CDR1 and CDR2 are LNHDA and SQIVND (reference sequence). The CDR3 sequence is 17 residues long. The ends were cut back, 4 bases at V and 0 bases at J, with 16 bases in the middle. The data were obtained in a study of blood T cell repertoires in COVID-19. Data came from immunoSEQ multiplex PCR; TCRdb stores just in-frame clones and leaves some out. Among 300,000 to 350,000 clones listed, roughly nine tenths were seen once. The TCR comes from a man aged 18 to 30 with active or convalescent COVID-19. Material: peripheral blood. J is TRBJ1-5 and V is TRBV19; a weak D match, TRBD1 (6 bases). CDR3 residues: CASSRQNRDNSNQPQHF. CDR3 in DNA: TGTGCCAGTAGTAGACAAAACCGGGACAATAGCAATCAGCCCCAGCATTTT. Full variable domain (rest looked up from reference TRBV19 and TRBJ1-5): DGGITQSPKYLFRKEGQNVTLSCEQNLNHDAMYWYRQDPGQGLRLIYYSQIVNDFQKGDIAEGYSVSREKKESFPLTVTSAQKNPTAFYLCASSRQNRDNSNQPQHFGDGTRLSIL.